A selection of T cell receptor beta chains follows, all from one sample in a study of STAT5B mutations in CD4+ large granular lymphocyte leukemia. TCRdb's copy holds only in-frame clones and misses some; the assay was immunoSEQ multiplex PCR. The sample includes over 25,000 clones, roughly 80% of them seen just once. The sequenced material came from CD4+ T cells from blood buffy coats. These receptors were obtained from a human donor in good health. The CDR3 runs from the conserved cysteine through the conserved F or W. Each record gives: V gene, J gene, CDR3 protein.

TRBV29-1	TRBJ2-1	CSAGRGLVYNEQFF
TRBV18	TRBJ2-3	CASSPRAGGTDTQYF
TRBV10-3	TRBJ2-7	CAISEKSYEQYF
TRBV7-2	TRBJ2-3	CASSLVGGGAQDTQYF
TRBV7-2	TRBJ2-4	CASSAGIMAKNIQYF
TRBV5-4	TRBJ2-5	CASSSGLWGAEETQYF
TRBV6-1	TRBJ2-7	CASSDRNRGSYEQYF
TRBV29-1	TRBJ1-2	CSVQFGQMNYGYTF
TRBV25-1	TRBJ1-6	CASRDQGTNSPLHF
TRBV6-5	TRBJ2-5	CASSPGANTETQYF
TRBV19	TRBJ1-4	CASLPSGVANEKLFF
TRBV7-2	.	CASSLEVGEQYF
TRBV6-5	TRBJ1-1	CASSFFTEAFF
TRBV5-8	TRBJ1-2	CASSVRIPDSGYTF
TRBV6-5	TRBJ1-6	CASSYSGLALHF
TRBV19	TRBJ1-1	CASSPRDRNTEAFF
TRBV19	TRBJ1-5	CASSMGTGLSSNQPQHF
TRBV5-4	TRBJ1-2	CASSLAGQDYGYTF
TRBV25-1	TRBJ2-1	CASSAPTSGGRDEQFF
TRBV6-1	TRBJ1-1	CASSEAWGSEAFF
TRBV2	TRBJ1-6	CASSIARHSPLHF
TRBV7-2	TRBJ1-2	CASSLVLQGLTINYGYTF
TRBV9	TRBJ2-7	CASSAVPQREQYF
TRBV10-3	TRBJ2-1	CAISGLSSGGAENNEQFF
TRBV5-1	TRBJ1-1	CASSLTLTQGAEAFF
TRBV28	TRBJ1-2	CASSSLTAIPVNYGYTF
TRBV7-2	TRBJ2-3	CASSWVAGEITDTQYF
TRBV27	TRBJ2-7	CASSGLGPPKAYEQYF
TRBV18	TRBJ1-1	CASSRSGGKNTEAFF
TRBV7-2	TRBJ1-6	CASSRVQGVYSPLHF
TRBV2	TRBJ1-5	CASKTGQGQGPQHF
TRBV10-2	TRBJ1-2	CASSESDGNYGYTF
TRBV19	TRBJ2-1	CASSVDGGSYNEQFF
TRBV27	TRBJ1-4	CASSLVFVSATNEKLFF
TRBV10-3	TRBJ2-7	CAISAGQGANYEQYF